This T cell receptor beta chain came from a study of blood T cell repertoires in COVID-19 (dated by TCRdb to about 2020). Notes on the research overall: Samples from collaborators originated in the United States, Italy and Spain and spanned both the acute and convalescent phases of COVID-19. Where available, HLA class I and class II types were taken from metadata supplied by the sample provider and were not determined by assay-based typing. The repertoires were released in a freely available public database meant as a resource for research on the immune response to SARS-CoV-2. The samples were drawn from two sources: the first 160 participants of the ongoing ImmuneRACE study, and 1,000 to 1,500 subjects contributed by 6 global collaborators. Sample metadata almost always included a de-identified subject ID, COVID-19 status, age in years and sex. The dataset comprised deeply sampled blood TCRbeta repertoires from subjects exposed to, actively infected with, or recovered from COVID-19. The prospective study material was composed of cDNA or gDNA derived from T cells, B-cell-depleted T cells, or PBMCs. General conclusions and limits of the study: The amount of clinical and demographic metadata varied by source and participant and was provided uncurated.

TCRbeta CDR3 regions were amplified from genomic DNA by means of the immunoSEQ Assay, a bias-controlled multiplex PCR. The authors processed their data as follows. Nucleated cell counts per sample were estimated from amplification of reference gene primers within the assay. Sequence reads were collapsed and filtered to measure the absolute abundance of every unique TCRbeta CDR3 rearrangement. For each sample, productive Simpson clonality was calculated as the square root of Simpson's diversity index across productive rearrangements. TCRdb limited this immuneACCESS table to in-frame rearrangements with V and J called. A share of clones is missing; checked studies link under half to unresolved V genes, and the rest is unexplained. That table is the source of V, J and clone size, and D and trimming were worked out from the DNA. The sample has about 400,000 clones on record, 70% to 90% of them singletons. Around 3% of the sample lies in the top ten.

Points on this clone: Its antigen is currently not known. Base qualities were left out, and no much larger clone turns up one base away.

Whole blood was collected in K2EDTA tubes by collaborating institutions according to the institutions' own protocols. For TCRbeta analysis, collaborators shipped samples as frozen whole blood, isolated PBMCs, or DNA extracted from either of those sample types. The CDR3 has 15 amino acids, counting the end cysteine and phenylalanine. Here the CDR3 DNA is all that survives: 45 bases in frame from base 1. V and J lose 4 bases and 4 bases, and a span of 13 bases separates them. CDR1 and CDR2 are drawn from the germline V gene: MNHEY, SVGAGI. The sample was peripheral blood. This receptor was taken from a human donor in a cohort sampled during active COVID-19. The chain employs TRBV6-5 and TRBJ2-2; TRBD1 is a possible D gene, resting on 6 matching bases. CDR3 region: CASSSGRGSTGELFF. In nucleotides, the sequence is TGTGCCAGCAGTTCGGGCAGGGGTAGCACCGGGGAGCTGTTTTTT.